This note documents a single T cell receptor beta chain sequence. Its antigen remains unidentified. Base quality data are lacking; no much larger clone is found one base away. The sample comes from a study of cytomegalovirus exposure and HLA in healthy donors (dated by TCRdb to the late 2010s). For the study in its entirety: An earlier analysis of roughly 500 of the donors reported about 260 Gb of sequence data and 117 million unique TCR beta sequences obtained from about 200 million T cells. An early release covering roughly 640 HLA-typed donors comprised about 320 gigabases of sequencing data and 85 million to 100 million unique TCR sequences. Of the approximately 400 genotyped donors, over 70% fell in the genetic ancestry cluster associated with self-reported Caucasian donors. The study was designed to test whether signatures of past pathogen exposure could be identified by cataloging public T cell receptors. The study used immunosequencing to profile the T cell repertoires of several hundred subjects and linked those repertoires to cytomegalovirus serostatus. In addition to the first cohort of roughly 670 subjects, a separate validation cohort of around 110 different subjects was used. High-throughput TCR immunosequencing, statistical association of individual TCRs with disease status, and machine learning were combined to predict cytomegalovirus infection status. A later analysis re-examined previously published TCR beta repertoires from more than 650 donors and added high-resolution HLA genotyping to investigate patterns of TCR occurrence. Rather than using new phenotypic data, the later analysis identified candidate immune exposures from TCR beta sequences and from how often those sequences occurred across donors. In an earlier analysis of 587 of the donors, high-throughput TCR beta sequencing was used to judge whether each TCR beta V gene segment behaved as functional or pseudogenic. Alongside the repertoire data, information on donor age, sex, ethnicity and CMV serostatus was compiled. In a later genetic analysis, genome-wide SNP genotypes for 398 of the 666 donors were used, and that subset was treated as a discovery cohort. All discovery cohort repertoires had been generated on a single sequencing platform. Class I and class II HLA loci were covered by the typing at four-digit resolution. The number of donors typed differed by locus, with 629-630 for A, B, C, DRB1 and DQB1, around 500 for DQA1, 600 to 610 for DPA1, and some 470 for DPB1. Roughly five DR-DQ haplotypes were handled as single units for association and clustering, since linkage in the cohort was strong. Among 300 to 500 genotyped donors of the cohort, an average of roughly 230,000 unique TCR beta nucleotide sequences was sequenced per donor, of which about 20% were non-productive.

Trimming takes 4 bases off V and 6 bases off J; junction bases not matched to a gene: 5. Spanning cysteine to phenylalanine, the CDR3 consists of 15 amino acids. Of the read, only the CDR3 DNA is kept; its 45 bases are in frame from base 1. The germline V gene gives CDR1 as LGHNA and CDR2 as YSLEER. Libraries were made using the immunoSEQ multiplex PCR assay. The multiplex PCR relied on a mix of 60 forward primers for TCR Vbeta segments and 13 reverse primers for TCR Jbeta segments. A multiplex PCR assay on genomic DNA amplified the CDR3 region of rearranged TCR beta genes. On the Illumina HiSeq System, the amplified TCR beta libraries were sequenced as 87-base-pair reads. Per the source publication's procedure: A later analysis counted some 80 million unique TCR beta chains across the 670 or so repertoires, and some 11 million of these chains were shared by at least two donors. To remove PCR and sequencing errors, raw reads were error-corrected and collapsed into unique sequences using a nearest-neighbor algorithm that merged closely related sequences. V, D and J gene segments were assigned by aligning CDR3 sequences to IMGT reference sequences. For a sequence to be retained, a match of at least six nucleotides to both a V gene segment and a J gene segment was required. A rearrangement was called productive if the CDR3 had no stop codons and remained in frame with V and J, and every other rearrangement was called non-productive. CDR3 was defined by IMGT convention, running from the second conserved V-encoded cysteine to the conserved J-encoded phenylalanine. Sequences without an unambiguous match to a single V gene segment were excluded from the earlier analysis of about 640 of the donors. In an earlier analysis of a few hundred of the donors, a V segment was called functional when productive rearrangements were above 56.7%, and segregating when the standard deviation between donors exceeded 5%. A statistical classification framework was built for diagnosing cytomegalovirus status from the catalog of TCR beta chain sequences. A later analysis assigned V and J genes by comparing TCR nucleotide sequences with IMGT/GENE-DB human TR gene sequences. The TCRdist pipeline was used in a later analysis to assign CDR3 sequences and most-parsimonious VDJ recombination scenarios. In a later analysis, each TCR beta chain was defined by its CDR3 amino acid sequence together with its V-gene family, and reads without a unique V-gene family were excluded. A later analysis removed 450 to 600 highly shared, low-generation-probability nucleotide sequences to deal with suspected cross-contamination and a sequencing artifact. In a later analysis, a clonal expansion index was calculated for each public chain from normalized within-repertoire ranks of inferred template counts. A later analysis computed generation probabilities with a VDJ recombination model fitted to out-of-frame rearrangements, and checked the results against IGoR. In a later analysis, TCR-TCR, TCR-HLA and TCR-CMV co-occurrence was scored with hypergeometric tests, and a repertoire-size bias correction was applied to TCR pairs. To estimate false discovery rates, a later analysis permuted the HLA or CMV assignments 20 times. In a later analysis, co-occurring TCRs were grouped with DBSCAN, and TCRdist sequence similarity was added when clustering was performed within HLA-allele-positive subsets. Repertoires with fewer than 30,000 or more than 120,000 public chains were left out of co-occurrence clustering, as were about five repertoires with anomalous nucleotide sharing. TCRdb stores this immuneACCESS table with in-frame sequences only. Part of the clones is absent; in the studies checked, under half of the shortfall reflects unresolved V genes, and no reason is known for the rest. V and J calls plus clone size are reproduced from that table; the DNA served to infer D and trimming. The sample table shows fewer than 80,000 clones, and roughly 85% are seen once. The ten largest account for roughly 2.5% of the sample.

Findings and caveats that apply to the study as a whole: In a later analysis, HLA-associated TCR beta chains were found to be more clonally expanded and to have lower generation probabilities than equally common non-associated chains. In the study, around 160 TCR beta chains were listed as associated with cytomegalovirus. While some public TCRs were present in many individuals, most TCR sequences turned up only very rarely across donors. A cluster of highly shared sequence variants was judged likely to be a technical artifact of the sequencing pipeline. An earlier analysis of 587 of the donors showed that most TCR beta V segments appeared in productive rearrangements either about 90% or about 30% of the time, which broadly matched IMGT annotations. Compared with the roughly 600-donor mean, donors in an Asian-associated ancestry cluster had fewer N-insertions in productive TCRs, according to a later genetic analysis. Sequencing depth was assumed to be roughly uniform across donors in the presence/absence analyses, though that assumption may not hold. Roughly 15 rarely observed V segments, including chromosome 9 orphons, were excluded from the earlier analysis of approximately 500 of the donors because counts were too low. Because some donors lacked HLA typing at each locus, the association tests relied only on the typed subset. Only TCR beta chains were sequenced in this cohort, and the absence of alpha or paired-chain data limited detectable features. The authors suggested that the approach could potentially be generalized to other disease states and immunological phenotypes. Several of the top co-occurrence clusters appeared to be linked to parvovirus B19, influenza, CMV and Epstein-Barr virus, according to a later analysis. At a false discovery rate of 0.05, a later analysis linked under 20,000 TCR beta sequences to specific HLA alleles. V-gene and J-gene trimming of TCR beta chains was associated with a missense DCLRE1C variant in a later genetic analysis, and the association was replicated in an independent cohort. CMV serostatus was the only immune exposure information available for the cohort. Most CMV-associated TCR beta chains appeared to be HLA-restricted in a later analysis, and the HLA associations seemed to be driven largely by CMV exposure. A later analysis found that TCR association rates varied across HLA loci, with DRB1 alleles showing the most associated TCRs and HLA-C alleles the fewest. A further reported finding was that TCR beta sequences accurately predicted the HLA-A and HLA-B alleles for most subjects in the first cohort. Assigning TCR associations to individual alleles was difficult when HLA alleles, especially DR and DQ, strongly co-occurred. The classifier was reported to diagnose cytomegalovirus status with high specificity and sensitivity in both the original cohort and the validation cohort. Linkage disequilibrium might explain the correlated functional status among segregating V segments, but an unknown experimental factor could not be excluded. The 87-base-pair reads could not distinguish some IMGT-functional V segments, including TRBV6-2 and TRBV6-3, so those segments were excluded. In vitro tests confirmed that a few of the cytomegalovirus-associated TCR beta chains recognize cytomegalovirus antigens.

The cohort consisted of approximately 670 healthy bone marrow donors. At the time of sampling, all cohort members were nominally healthy, though unrecorded immune exposures were likely present. The donor was CMV seronegative and belonged to the group of more than 300 seronegative cohort members. Each donor provided a peripheral blood sample, and peripheral blood mononuclear cells were used for TCR beta sequencing. The Qiagen DNeasy Blood Extraction Kit was used to extract genomic DNA from the blood cell samples. The sequencing input was PBMCs. The rearranged segments are TRBV4-3 and TRBJ2-7; 14 middle bases align to TRBD2. This clonotype was obtained from a man aged 25-45 years in good health and CMV-seronegative. The bases read TGCGCCAGCAGCCTCAGACTAGCGGGAGGGGTCGAGCAGTACTTC. Translated, it reads CASSLRLAGGVEQYF.